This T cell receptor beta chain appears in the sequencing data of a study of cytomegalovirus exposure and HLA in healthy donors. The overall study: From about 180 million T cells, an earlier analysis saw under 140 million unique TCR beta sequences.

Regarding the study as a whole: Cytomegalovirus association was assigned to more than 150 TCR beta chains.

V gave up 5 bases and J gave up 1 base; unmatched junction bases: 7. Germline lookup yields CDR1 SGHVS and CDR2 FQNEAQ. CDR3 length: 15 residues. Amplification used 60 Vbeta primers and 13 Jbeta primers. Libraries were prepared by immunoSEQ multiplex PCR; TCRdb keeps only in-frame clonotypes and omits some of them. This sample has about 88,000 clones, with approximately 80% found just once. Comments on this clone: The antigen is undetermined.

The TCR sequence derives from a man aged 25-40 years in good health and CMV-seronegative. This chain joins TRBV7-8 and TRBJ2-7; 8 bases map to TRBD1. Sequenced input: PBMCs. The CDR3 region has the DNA TGTGCCAGCAGCGGAAGGACAGGGAGGTCCTACGAGCAGTACTTC. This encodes CASSGRTGRSYEQYF.